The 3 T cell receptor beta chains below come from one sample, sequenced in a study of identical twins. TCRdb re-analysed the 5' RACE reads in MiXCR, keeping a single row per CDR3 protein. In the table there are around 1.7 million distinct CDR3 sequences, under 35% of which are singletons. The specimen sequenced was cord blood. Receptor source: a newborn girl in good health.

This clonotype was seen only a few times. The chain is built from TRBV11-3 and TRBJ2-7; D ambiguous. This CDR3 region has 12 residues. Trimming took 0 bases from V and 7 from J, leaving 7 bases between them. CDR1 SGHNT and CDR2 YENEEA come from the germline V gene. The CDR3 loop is CASSLDQNEQYF. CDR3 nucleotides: TGTGCCAGCAGCTTAGATCAGAATGAGCAGTACTTC.

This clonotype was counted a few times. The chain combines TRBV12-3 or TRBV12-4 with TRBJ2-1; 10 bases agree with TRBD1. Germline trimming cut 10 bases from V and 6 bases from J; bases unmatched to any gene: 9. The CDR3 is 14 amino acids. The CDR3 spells CATMTGGTVNEQFF. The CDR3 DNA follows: TGTGCCACTATGACAGGGGGCACTGTCAATGAGCAGTTCTTC.

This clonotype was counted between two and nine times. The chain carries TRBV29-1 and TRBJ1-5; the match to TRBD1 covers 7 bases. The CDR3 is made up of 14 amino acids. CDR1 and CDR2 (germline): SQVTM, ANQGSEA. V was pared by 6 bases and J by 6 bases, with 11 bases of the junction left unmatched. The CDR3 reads CSVSTGTAGQPQHF. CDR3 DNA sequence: TGCAGCGTATCAACCGGGACAGCGGGTCAGCCCCAGCATTTT.